The next 23 T cell receptor beta chains were all read from a single sample in a study of T cell responses to AZD1222 COVID-19 vaccine. Sequencing was performed with immunoSEQ multiplex PCR; in TCRdb, only in-frame clones are kept and a portion is missing. The sample yields 100,000 or so clones, approximately 87% seen once. The sample here was peripheral blood, taken on day 0 of AZD1222 vaccination. These receptors were collected from an adult in good health.

The J gene is TRBJ1-6, the V gene TRBV14, with a weak D call TRBD1 (6 bases). Trimming cost V 1 base and J 7 bases, with 8 bases left between them. Per germline, CDR1 SGHDN and CDR2 FVKESK. The CDR3 loop spans 14 amino acids. CDR3 sequence: CASSQVRGNSPLHF. CDR3 bases: TGTGCCAGCAGCCAAGTCAGGGGCAATTCACCCCTCCACTTT.

The V call is TRBV28, the J call TRBJ2-7; maybe TRBD1 (6 bases). This CDR3 comprises 15 residues. Germline CDR1 MDHEN, CDR2 SYDVKM. Trimming took 3 bases from V and 2 from J, leaving 14 bases between them. The CDR3 bases are TGTGCCAGCAGTTTCCCCCAGGGGCCTACCTACGAGCAGTACTTC. As protein: CASSFPQGPTYEQYF. Looking up the rest from reference TRBV28 and TRBJ2-7 gives the full variable domain: DVKVTQSSRYLVKRTGEKVFLECVQDMDHENMFWYRQDPGLGLRLIYFSYDVKMKEKGDIPEGYSVSREKKERFSLILESASTNQTSMYLCASSFPQGPTYEQYFGPGTRLTVT.

For this clone: Different DNA sequences within this sample yield the same CDR3. This chain connects TRBV14 to TRBJ1-6; D is ambiguous. V dropped 3 bases and J dropped 7 bases, with 4 bases sitting between them. The germline V gene encodes CDR1 SGHDN and CDR2 FVKESK. The CDR3 totals 12 residues. The DNA of the CDR3 is TGTGCCAGCAGCCAGGTGAATTCACCCCTCCACTTT. Its translation: CASSQVNSPLHF.

The rearrangement links TRBV7-2 to TRBJ1-2, with unresolved D. V was pared by 3 bases and J by 5 bases, with 16 bases between. The V gene's germline CDR1 is SGHTA and CDR2 FQGNSA. This CDR3 has 15 amino acids. The CDR3 DNA sequence: TGTGCCAGCAGCTTCCAAGGTCTGGGGAGTTATGGCTACACCTTC. Its protein is CASSFQGLGSYGYTF.

The genes are TRBV10-3 and TRBJ2-5; D is possibly TRBD2 (7 bases). There are 17 residues in the CDR3. Trimming removed 4 bases from V and 1 base from J, with 19 bases in between. CDR1 ENHRY and CDR2 SYGVKD come from the germline V gene. CDR3 nucleotide sequence: TGTGCCATCAGTGGGGGTTGGAGGGGGGGCTCCCAAGAGACCCAGTACTTC. This gives the protein CAISGGWRGGSQETQYF.

The chain joins TRBV7-2 to TRBJ2-3; 8 nucleotides agree with TRBD2. The V and J ends lost 6 bases and 5 bases, in that order; junction bases with no gene match: 13. The CDR3 covers 16 residues. CDR1 and CDR2 from the germline V gene are SGHTA and FQGNSA. CDR3 protein: CASRHSGTRPLDTQYF. CDR3 DNA sequence: TGTGCCAGCAGGCACTCCGGGACTAGGCCCTTAGATACGCAGTATTTT. The whole variable domain, remainder taken from reference TRBV7-2 and TRBJ2-3, is GAGVSQSPSNKVTEKGKDVELRCDPISGHTALYWYRQSLGQGLEFLIYFQGNSAPDKSGLPSDRFSAERTGGSVSTLTIQRTQQEDSAVYLCASRHSGTRPLDTQYFGPGTRLTVL.

The count of this clone is one. The chain employs TRBV5-1 and TRBJ2-6; D possibly corresponds to TRBD1 (6 bases). Germline CDR1 and CDR2: SGHRS and YFSETQ. The CDR3 is 15 residues long. The V end was cut by 4 bases, the J end by 1 base, with 9 bases between. The CDR3 DNA sequence: TGCGCCAGCAGCCTACAGGGTTCTGGGGCCAACGTCCTGACTTTC. It translates to CASSLQGSGANVLTF.

The chain combines TRBV5-1 with TRBJ1-3; no definite D call. Trimming took 1 base from V and 4 from J, leaving 9 bases between them. This CDR3 has 14 residues. Germline V CDR1 and CDR2: SGHRS, YFSETQ. The CDR3 is CASSLSNTGNTIYF. DNA for the CDR3: TGCGCCAGCAGCTTGAGCAATACAGGAAACACCATATATTTT.

This rearrangement joins TRBV5-1 to TRBJ1-5, with D possibly TRBD1 on 6 matching bases. The CDR3 covers 18 residues. The germline V gene has CDR1 SGHRS and CDR2 YFSETQ. Trimming left V 0 bases short and J 4 bases short, with 20 bases between. The CDR3 region is CASSLAMGAPIGNQPQHF. In DNA, the CDR3 is TGCGCCAGCAGCTTGGCCATGGGGGCCCCCATAGGGAATCAGCCCCAGCATTTT.

CDR3 nucleotide sequence: TGTGCCAGCAGCCAAGAAGACAGGGATGACACCGGGGAGCTGTTTTTT. Its translation is CASSQEDRDDTGELFF. The chain carries TRBV3-1 (or the pseudogene TRBV3-2) and TRBJ2-2, with 7 bases matching TRBD1. V was pared by 0 bases and J by 3 bases, with 4 bases of the junction left unmatched. The CDR3 has 16 amino acids. CDR1 is LGHDT, CDR2 YNNKEL, per germline (reference sequence).

The gene calls are TRBV7-6 and TRBJ2-1, with 10 nucleotides matching TRBD2. The CDR3 extends over 17 amino acids. The germline CDR1 and CDR2 sequences are SGHVS and FNYEAQ. Losses at the gene ends were 5 bases for V and 7 bases for J; bases not matched to a gene: 14. The CDR3 protein is CASSPTYIAGGRNEQFF. In DNA form, the CDR3 reads TGTGCCAGCAGCCCAACGTATATAGCGGGGGGCAGGAATGAGCAGTTCTTC.

V gene TRBV7-9 combines with J gene TRBJ1-6; 10 nucleotides line up with TRBD1. With V trimmed by 0 bases and J by 10 bases, 6 bases remained unmatched. CDR1 SEHNR and CDR2 FQNEAQ come from the germline V gene (reference sequence). The CDR3 extends over 16 amino acids. CDR3 residues: CASSLAGTGVFSPLHF. CDR3 sequence (DNA): TGTGCCAGCAGCTTAGCCGGGACAGGGGTTTTCTCACCCCTCCACTTT. The whole variable domain, filled in from reference TRBV7-9 and TRBJ1-6, reads DTGVSQNPRHKITKRGQNVTFRCDPISEHNRLYWYRQTLGQGPEFLTYFQNEAQLEKSRLLSDRFSAERPKGSFSTLEIQRTEQGDSAMYLCASSLAGTGVFSPLHFGNGTRLTVT.

This chain connects TRBV29-1 to TRBJ1-2; unclear D gene. Germline V lookup: CDR1 SQVTM, CDR2 ANQGSEA. The CDR3 totals 13 residues. V was shortened by 2 bases and J by 7 bases, with 14 bases between the two germline ends. CDR3 amino acids: CSVENREGAGYTF. For the CDR3, the DNA is TGCAGCGTTGAAAATAGGGAGGGAGCTGGCTACACCTTC.

The chain combines TRBV7-6 with TRBJ1-6; 9 bases are a match to TRBD1. Germline V lookup: CDR1 SGHVS, CDR2 FNYEAQ. Trimming cost V 3 bases and J 5 bases; bases outside gene matches: 2. The CDR3 has 15 amino acids. The CDR3 bases are TGTGCCAGCAGCTTGGGGACAGGGAATAATTCACCCCTCCACTTT. This encodes CASSLGTGNNSPLHF.

This chain uses TRBV27 with TRBJ1-1; D ambiguous. With 2 bases removed from V and 5 bases from J, the gap between germline ends came to 12 bases. CDR1 and CDR2 (germline): MNHEY, SMNVEV (reference sequence). The CDR3 spans 14 residues. This chain's CDR3 is CASSLSTARTEAFF. The CDR3 DNA reads as TGTGCCAGCAGTTTAAGCACAGCCAGGACTGAAGCTTTCTTT.

V is TRBV18 and J is TRBJ2-1, with D possibly matching TRBD1 (5 bases). Looked up from germline, CDR1 is KGHSH and CDR2 is LQKENI. The ends were cut back, 6 bases at V and 10 bases at J, with 16 bases in the middle. The CDR3 extends over 13 amino acids. Here the CDR3 DNA reads TGTGCCAGCTCCCGTACAGGTACCGGGGAGCAGTTCTTC. Translated, it gives CASSRTGTGEQFF.

This chain joins TRBV7-2 and TRBJ2-1, with D possibly called TRBD1 or TRBD2 (7 bases each). Trimming pared 5 bases from V and 7 bases from J, leaving 18 bases between. The germline V gene encodes CDR1 SGHTA and CDR2 FQGNSA. This CDR3 contains 15 residues. The CDR3 sequence: CASSPGGGRKNEQFF. The CDR3 DNA sequence: TGTGCCAGCAGCCCAGGGGGGGGGCGCAAGAATGAGCAGTTCTTC.

The chain has TRBV4-1 and TRBJ2-3, with 8 positions matching TRBD1. From germline, CDR1 is MGHRA and CDR2 YSYEKL. V dropped 1 base and J dropped 4; count of bases not matched to a gene: 16. The CDR3 runs to 19 residues. The CDR3 spells CASSQVLGRGQGASDTQYF. The DNA for the CDR3 is TGCGCCAGCAGCCAAGTATTGGGTCGAGGGCAGGGGGCGTCAGATACGCAGTATTTT.

The gene calls are TRBV19 and TRBJ1-4; 7 bases map to TRBD1. Germline trimming cut 7 bases from V and 7 bases from J; bases unmatched to any gene: 12. This CDR3 has 15 amino acids. The V gene's germline CDR1 is LNHDA and CDR2 SQIVND (reference sequence). CDR3 DNA sequence: TGTGCCAGTACCTCGACAGGGCAGGGAGGTGAAAAACTGTTTTTT. Protein sequence: CASTSTGQGGEKLFF.

The V gene is TRBV30, the J gene TRBJ1-1; D not resolved. The CDR3 sequence is 17 residues long. CDR1 is GTSNPN and CDR2 is SVGIG in the germline V gene (reference sequence). The V end lost 2 bases, the J end lost 0 bases, and 19 bases lay between the germline ends. The CDR3 region has the DNA TGTGCCTGGAGTCACCCCTTATTACTACAGCTGAACACTGAAGCTTTCTTT. As protein: CAWSHPLLLQLNTEAFF.

J is TRBJ1-3 and V is TRBV27; D remains ambiguous. Germline lookup yields CDR1 MNHEY and CDR2 SMNVEV (reference sequence). The CDR3 loop spans 13 amino acids. The V gene lost 7 bases and the J gene lost 0 bases, with 7 bases spanning the gap. The CDR3 DNA follows: TGTGCCAGCAAACAGAACTCTGGAAACACCATATATTTT. Translated, it gives CASKQNSGNTIYF.

This chain joins TRBV7-9 and TRBJ1-4; no reliable D call. Germline CDR1 SEHNR, CDR2 FQNEAQ (reference sequence). The CDR3 has 12 amino acids. Trimming took off 3 bases at V and 10 bases at J, with 9 bases between the two ends. The CDR3, as DNA: TGTGCCAGCAGCTTCAGCGTGCGAAAACTGTTTTTT. Its translation: CASSFSVRKLFF. Using reference TRBV7-9 and TRBJ1-4 for the parts outside the CDR3, the full variable domain is DTGVSQNPRHKITKRGQNVTFRCDPISEHNRLYWYRQTLGQGPEFLTYFQNEAQLEKSRLLSDRFSAERPKGSFSTLEIQRTEQGDSAMYLCASSFSVRKLFFGSGTQLSVL.

This clone was counted a single time. The chain carries TRBV18 and TRBJ1-2; TRBD1 might be the D (5 bases). The CDR3 has 15 residues. CDR1 is KGHSH, CDR2 LQKENI, per germline. V was pared by 2 bases and J by 5 bases, with 15 bases between. The CDR3 is CASSPDQEGMYGYTF. Written as DNA, the CDR3 is TGTGCCAGCTCACCAGATCAGGAGGGGATGTATGGCTACACCTTC.